This T cell receptor beta chain was captured in a study of blood T cells in healthy people across ages. Primers used in a second PCR of about 7 to 11 cycles were a sample-barcoded 5' primer and a J-beta primer mix. One entry per CDR3 protein, called by TCRdb with MiXCR from the 5' RACE reads. The profile covers 1.5 million to 2 million distinct CDR3 sequences, with roughly 27% appearing a single time and 7% to 9% taken by the ten largest. Germline V lookup: CDR1 SGHTA, CDR2 FQGNSA. The V end was cut by 2 bases, the J end by 0 bases, with 20 bases between. The CDR3 runs to 19 residues. This sequence originates from a young woman in good health. The sequenced material came from blood. This rearrangement joins TRBV7-2 to TRBJ2-1; perhaps D is TRBD1 or TRBD2 (6 bases each). CDR3 in amino acids: CASSLSVFGGPSSYNEQFF. The CDR3 DNA reads TGTGCCAGCAGCTTAAGCGTCTTTGGGGGGCCCAGCTCCTACAATGAGCAGTTCTTC.